Listed below are T cell receptor beta chains from one sample, sequenced in a study of vaccination effects on CD4 cells after COVID-19. Which antigens these TCRs recognize remains unknown. Data came from immunoSEQ multiplex PCR; TCRdb stores just in-frame clones and leaves some out. The repertoire includes tens of thousands of clones, 73% of them detected once, and roughly 11% sits in the top ten. The specimen comprised CD4+ T cells from PBMCs cultured without peptide, sampled before COVID-19 vaccination. The receptors come from a human donor who received a COVID-19 vaccine. The CDR3 runs from the conserved cysteine through the conserved F or W. A D gene is named only where the DNA matches it firmly. Size is omitted from some rows. Given values are once, few, many or a class for expanded clones.

TGTGGGGACGGAGGATATCAGCCCCAGCATTTT | CGDGGYQPQHF | NA | TRBJ1-5 | TRBV20-1 | NA
TGTGCCAGCAGCTTATTGGGCTCTGGAAACACCATATATTTT | CASSLLGSGNTIYF | NA | TRBJ1-3 | TRBV7-8 | NA
TGTGCCAGCAGCCAAGGGACTAGCGCAGATACGCAGTATTTT | CASSQGTSADTQYF | TRBD2 | TRBJ2-3 | TRBV3-1/TRBV3-2 | NA
TGTGCCAGCAGTTCGGGACCTTCCCTCTTGGGTTCACCCCTCCACTTT | CASSSGPSLLGSPLHF | NA | TRBJ1-6 | TRBV27 | NA
TGTGCCACCAGAGGGACTAGCGATACCGGGGAGCTGTTTTTT | CATRGTSDTGELFF | TRBD2 | TRBJ2-2 | TRBV15 | once
TGTGCCAGCAGTCTGGGGACAGCCGGGGAGCTGTTTTTT | CASSLGTAGELFF | TRBD1 | TRBJ2-2 | TRBV12-3/TRBV12-4 | NA
TGTGCCAGCAACCTTCTACAGGGGAATGAGCAGTTCTTC | CASNLLQGNEQFF | NA | TRBJ2-1 | TRBV21-1 | few
TGTGCCAGCAGTTCCCCCTATGGCTACACCTTC | CASSSPYGYTF | NA | TRBJ1-2 | TRBV12-3/TRBV12-4 | NA
TGTGCCAGCAGTACTTTCGAGGAAGCTTTCTTT | CASSTFEEAFF | NA | TRBJ1-1 | TRBV6-5 | NA
TGTGCCAGCAGCTTAGTGGGCCCCGGAACCACTGGGGACTACGAGCAGTACTTC | CASSLVGPGTTGDYEQYF | NA | TRBJ2-7 | TRBV7-8 | NA
TGTGCCTGGAGAGGTAGCGGGACAGCAGATACGCAGTATTTT | CAWRGSGTADTQYF | NA | TRBJ2-3 | TRBV30 | NA
TGTGCCCGAAATGACAGGGGTGGAAAGCACGAGCAGTACTTC | CARNDRGGKHEQYF | NA | TRBJ2-7 | TRBV21-1 | NA
TGTGCCACCAGTGATTTGGGCAGGGAAGTTGGCTACACCTTC | CATSDLGREVGYTF | NA | TRBJ1-2 | TRBV24-1 | NA
TGCGCCAGCAGCTCGCAGGAGACCCAGTACTTC | CASSSQETQYF | NA | TRBJ2-5 | TRBV5-1 | NA
TGTGCCAGCAGCTTAGGCGCGGAGAGCTACGAGCAGTACTTC | CASSLGAESYEQYF | NA | TRBJ2-7 | TRBV7-2 | NA
TGTGCCAGCAGTCCCGCCCTGGGGGGCCAAGAGACCCAGTACTTC | CASSPALGGQETQYF | NA | TRBJ2-5 | TRBV6-2/TRBV6-3 | NA
TGTGCCAGCTCAGGACAAGCCAGCTATGGCTACACCTTC | CASSGQASYGYTF | NA | TRBJ1-2 | TRBV18 | NA
TGCAGTGCTAGTACCCTGAGGGGGGCGGGGGAGCAGTACTTC | CSASTLRGAGEQYF | NA | TRBJ2-7 | TRBV20-1 | NA
TGTGCCAGCAGCAAGACTAGCTCCTACAATGAGCAGTTCTTC | CASSKTSSYNEQFF | NA | TRBJ2-1 | TRBV2 | NA
TGTGCCTGGAGTGATCAGGGATTCTATGGCTACACCTTC | CAWSDQGFYGYTF | NA | TRBJ1-2 | TRBV30 | NA
TGTGCCAGCAGCCCCGTGAGCGGGGCGAACACCGGGGAGCTGTTTTTT | CASSPVSGANTGELFF | TRBD2 | TRBJ2-2 | TRBV5-6 | NA
TGCAGCGTTGAAGGCAGGCTGAACACTGAAGCTTTCTTT | CSVEGRLNTEAFF | NA | TRBJ1-1 | TRBV29-1 | NA
TGTGCCAGTAGTGCTGACAGGGGCACAGATACGCAGTATTTT | CASSADRGTDTQYF | TRBD1 | TRBJ2-3 | TRBV19 | NA
TGCGCCAGCAGCTTAGGGGTCGTGAGCACAGATACGCAGTATTTT | CASSLGVVSTDTQYF | NA | TRBJ2-3 | TRBV5-1 | NA
TGTGCCAGCAGCCAACTTTTCCTAGCGGGGGACACCGGGGAGCTGTTTTTT | CASSQLFLAGDTGELFF | TRBD2 | TRBJ2-2 | TRBV4-2 | NA